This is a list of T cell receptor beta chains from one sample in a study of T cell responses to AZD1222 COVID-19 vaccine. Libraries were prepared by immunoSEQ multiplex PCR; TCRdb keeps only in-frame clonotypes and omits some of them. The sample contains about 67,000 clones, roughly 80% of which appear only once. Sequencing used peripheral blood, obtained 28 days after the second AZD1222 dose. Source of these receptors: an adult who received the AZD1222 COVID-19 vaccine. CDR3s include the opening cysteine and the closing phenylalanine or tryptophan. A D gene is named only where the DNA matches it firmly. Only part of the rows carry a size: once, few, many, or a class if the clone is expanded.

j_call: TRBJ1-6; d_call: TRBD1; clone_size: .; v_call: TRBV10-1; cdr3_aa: CASSVDRAASPLHF; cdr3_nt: TGCGCCAGCAGTGTGGACAGGGCGGCTTCACCCCTCCACTTT
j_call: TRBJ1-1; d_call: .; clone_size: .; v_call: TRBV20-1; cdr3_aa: CSASYSLTHTEAFF; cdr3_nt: TGCAGTGCTAGTTATTCACTAACCCACACTGAAGCTTTCTTT
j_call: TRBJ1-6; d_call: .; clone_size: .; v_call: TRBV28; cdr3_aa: CASSLTGSPLHF; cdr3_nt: TGTGCCAGCAGTTTAACGGGATCACCCCTCCACTTT
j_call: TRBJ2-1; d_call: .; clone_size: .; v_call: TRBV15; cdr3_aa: CATSRDLSDNEQFF; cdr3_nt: TGTGCCACCAGCAGAGATCTGAGTGACAATGAGCAGTTCTTC
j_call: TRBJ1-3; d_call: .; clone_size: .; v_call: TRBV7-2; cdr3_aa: CASSSRTGPGNTIYF; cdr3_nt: TGTGCCAGCAGCTCTAGGACGGGACCTGGAAACACCATATATTTT
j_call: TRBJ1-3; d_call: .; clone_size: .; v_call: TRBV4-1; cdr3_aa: CASSQGAGTGNTIYF; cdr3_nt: TGCGCCAGCAGCCAAGGGGCAGGGACGGGAAACACCATATATTTT
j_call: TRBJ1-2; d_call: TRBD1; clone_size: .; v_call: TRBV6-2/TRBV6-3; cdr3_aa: CASSSHGQGFNYGYTF; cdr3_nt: TGTGCCAGCAGTTCCCATGGACAGGGATTCAACTATGGCTACACCTTC
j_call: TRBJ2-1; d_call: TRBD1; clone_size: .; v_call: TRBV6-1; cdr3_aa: CASSELTGGNEQFF; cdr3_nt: TGTGCCAGCAGTGAACTGACAGGGGGCAATGAGCAGTTCTTC
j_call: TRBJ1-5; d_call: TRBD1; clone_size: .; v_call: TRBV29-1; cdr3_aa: CSVDPTGGSQPQHF; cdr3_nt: TGCAGCGTTGACCCGACAGGGGGCAGTCAGCCCCAGCATTTT
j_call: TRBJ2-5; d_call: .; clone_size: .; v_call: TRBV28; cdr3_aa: CASTQQRFQETQYF; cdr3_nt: TGTGCCAGCACCCAACAGCGTTTCCAAGAGACCCAGTACTTC
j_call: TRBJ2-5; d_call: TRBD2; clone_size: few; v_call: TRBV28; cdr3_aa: CASSSMMTSGGVETQYF; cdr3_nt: TGTGCCAGCAGTTCGATGATGACTAGCGGGGGGGTAGAGACCCAGTACTTC
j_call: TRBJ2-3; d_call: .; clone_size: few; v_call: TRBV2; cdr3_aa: CASSEDWSLADTQYF; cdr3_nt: TGTGCCAGCAGTGAAGATTGGTCACTAGCCGATACGCAGTATTTT
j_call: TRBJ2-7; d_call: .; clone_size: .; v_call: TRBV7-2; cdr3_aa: CASSLDAGISYEQYF; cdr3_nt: TGTGCCAGCAGCTTGGACGCAGGGATCTCCTACGAGCAGTACTTC
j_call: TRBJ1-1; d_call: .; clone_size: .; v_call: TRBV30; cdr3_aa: CAWSLQGHTEAFF; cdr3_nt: TGTGCCTGGAGTCTACAGGGACACACTGAAGCTTTCTTT
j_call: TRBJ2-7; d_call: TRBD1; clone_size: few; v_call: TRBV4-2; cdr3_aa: CPTTHHDWGTGKPYEQYF; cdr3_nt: TGTCCCACCACCCACCACGACTGGGGGACAGGCAAACCTTACGAGCAGTACTTC
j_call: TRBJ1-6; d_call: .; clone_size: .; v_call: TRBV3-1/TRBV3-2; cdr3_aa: CASSQDLGGVSGSPLHF; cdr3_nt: TGTGCCAGCAGCCAAGATCTAGGAGGGGTATCTGGCTCACCCCTCCACTTT
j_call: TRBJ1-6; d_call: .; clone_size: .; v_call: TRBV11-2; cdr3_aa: CASSLLGSNSPLHF; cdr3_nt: TGTGCCAGCAGCTTACTGGGCTCCAATTCACCCCTCCACTTT
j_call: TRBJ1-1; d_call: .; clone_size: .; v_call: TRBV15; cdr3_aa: CATSTNSYMNTEAFF; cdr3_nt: TGTGCCACCAGCACCAACAGTTACATGAACACTGAAGCTTTCTTT
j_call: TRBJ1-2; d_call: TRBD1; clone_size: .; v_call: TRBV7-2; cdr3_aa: CASSFQTSDRGRGYTF; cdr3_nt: TGTGCCAGCAGCTTCCAAACTTCGGACAGGGGACGTGGCTACACCTTC
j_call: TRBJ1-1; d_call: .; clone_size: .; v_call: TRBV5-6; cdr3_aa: CASSLESSTEAFF; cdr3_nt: TGTGCCAGCAGCTTGGAAAGCAGCACTGAAGCTTTCTTT
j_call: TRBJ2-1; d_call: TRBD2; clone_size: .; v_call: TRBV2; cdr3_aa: CASKLRGEGYNEQFF; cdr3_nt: TGTGCCAGCAAACTGCGGGGGGAAGGTTACAATGAGCAGTTCTTC
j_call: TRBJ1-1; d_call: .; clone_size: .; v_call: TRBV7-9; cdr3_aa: CASSLQGGTEAFF; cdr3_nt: TGTGCCAGCAGCTTACAGGGCGGCACTGAAGCTTTCTTT
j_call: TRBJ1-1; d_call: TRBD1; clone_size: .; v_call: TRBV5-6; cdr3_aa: CASSLSRGHTEAFF; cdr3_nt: TGTGCCAGCAGCTTAAGTAGGGGGCACACTGAAGCTTTCTTT
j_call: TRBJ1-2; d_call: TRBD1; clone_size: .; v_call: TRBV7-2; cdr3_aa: CASSPWTGQRGYTF; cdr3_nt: TGTGCCAGCAGCCCATGGACAGGCCAGCGGGGCTACACCTTC
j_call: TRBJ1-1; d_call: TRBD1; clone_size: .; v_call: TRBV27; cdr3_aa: CASSFLSGTGSLFF; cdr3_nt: TGTGCCAGCAGTTTCCTCAGCGGGACAGGGAGTCTCTTCTTT
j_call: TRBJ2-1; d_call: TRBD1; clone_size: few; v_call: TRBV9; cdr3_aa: CASSATGGSNNEQFF; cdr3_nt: TGTGCCAGCAGCGCCACAGGGGGCTCCAACAATGAGCAGTTCTTC
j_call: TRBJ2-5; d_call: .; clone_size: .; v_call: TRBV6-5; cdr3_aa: CASTRQAIQETQYF; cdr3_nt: TGTGCCAGCACCAGACAGGCAATCCAAGAGACCCAGTACTTC